This TCR beta chain was recovered during a study of OX40 agonist ivuxolimab in advanced cancers. Study at large: Patients received the agonistic anti-OX40 (CD134) antibody ivuxolimab. Every 2 weeks, patients got intravenous ivuxolimab at one of six dose levels (0.01-10 mg/kg).

Profiling relied on immunoSEQ multiplex PCR, and the TCRdb table lists in-frame clones only, not all of them. The sample gives approximately 79,000 clones, 92% of which show up once; 6.5% to 9.5% is in the top ten. V was cut by 3 bases and J by 3 bases, with 8 bases left in between. CDR3 size: 13 residues. The V gene's germline CDR1 is MNHEY and CDR2 SMNVEV (reference sequence). As regards this clone: Its antigen is unknown. Other DNA sequences in this sample translate to the same CDR3.

Broader study findings: The mean number of expanded clones was higher in CD8+ T cells than in CD4+.

Blood draws occurred at baseline, cycle 4 day 1, and cycle 7 day 1. Sequencing was performed on CD4+ or CD8+ T cells sorted from blood, taken in a trial of the OX40 agonist ivuxolimab. The receptor's source is an adult with an advanced solid tumor such as melanoma, head and neck, liver or kidney cancer. The V gene is TRBV27, the J gene TRBJ1-1; D is possibly TRBD1 (6 bases). This CDR3 is CASSFAGDTEAFF. CDR3 coding DNA: TGTGCCAGCAGTTTTGCAGGGGACACTGAAGCTTTCTTT.